The rows below give T cell receptor beta chains drawn from one sample of a study of blood T cell repertoires in COVID-19. Produced via immunoSEQ multiplex PCR; TCRdb's table is partial and in-frame only. This table has some 250,000 clones, over 65% appearing once. Sequencing input: peripheral blood. The receptors stem from an elderly woman with acute or convalescent COVID-19. The CDR3 runs from the conserved cysteine through the conserved F or W. Each record gives: CDR3 protein, CDR3 DNA, D gene, J gene, V gene, clone size. The D gene is left open where the match is weak. Size values are once, few and many counts, or a class for expanded clones, and some rows have none.

CDR3aa: CASSARGTKAFF; CDR3nt: TGTGCCAGCAGTGCACGGGGTACGAAAGCTTTCTTT; d_gene: -; j_gene: TRBJ1-1; v_gene: TRBV25-1; abundance: -
CDR3aa: CASSLGSSNYGYTF; CDR3nt: TGCGCCAGCAGCTTGGGGAGTTCTAACTATGGCTACACCTTC; d_gene: -; j_gene: TRBJ1-2; v_gene: TRBV5-1; abundance: -
CDR3aa: CASSLGAANMNTEAFF; CDR3nt: TGCGCCAGCAGCTTGGGTGCGGCCAACATGAACACTGAAGCTTTCTTT; d_gene: -; j_gene: TRBJ1-1; v_gene: TRBV5-1; abundance: -
CDR3aa: CASSIGTIYATNEKLFF; CDR3nt: TGTGCCAGTAGTATCGGGACAATCTATGCAACTAATGAAAAACTGTTTTTT; d_gene: -; j_gene: TRBJ1-4; v_gene: TRBV19; abundance: -
CDR3aa: CASSIRLAGSYEQYF; CDR3nt: TGTGCCAGCAGCATACGACTAGCGGGGTCCTACGAGCAGTACTTC; d_gene: TRBD2; j_gene: TRBJ2-7; v_gene: TRBV6-2/TRBV6-3; abundance: -
CDR3aa: CASSLVSTSLGNTIYF; CDR3nt: TGCGCCAGCAGCTTGGTATCAACATCCTTAGGAAACACCATATATTTT; d_gene: -; j_gene: TRBJ1-3; v_gene: TRBV5-1; abundance: -
CDR3aa: CASSQGQEVSPLHF; CDR3nt: TGTGCCAGCAGCCAAGGACAGGAAGTTTCACCCCTCCACTTT; d_gene: -; j_gene: TRBJ1-6; v_gene: TRBV3-1/TRBV3-2; abundance: -
CDR3aa: CASSPDPRVEQETQYF; CDR3nt: TGTGCCAGCAGTCCCGATCCGCGGGTGGAGCAAGAGACCCAGTACTTC; d_gene: -; j_gene: TRBJ2-5; v_gene: TRBV27; abundance: -
CDR3aa: CASSINLVRDQPQHF; CDR3nt: TGTGCCAGTAGTATAAATTTAGTGCGGGATCAGCCCCAGCATTTT; d_gene: -; j_gene: TRBJ1-5; v_gene: TRBV19; abundance: -
CDR3aa: CASSYQGANTGELFF; CDR3nt: TGTGCCAGCAGTTACCAGGGGGCGAACACCGGGGAGCTGTTTTTT; d_gene: TRBD1; j_gene: TRBJ2-2; v_gene: TRBV6-5; abundance: -
CDR3aa: CASSFKARGNNEQFF; CDR3nt: TGTGCCAGCAGTTTCAAGGCGCGCGGGAACAATGAGCAGTTCTTC; d_gene: -; j_gene: TRBJ2-1; v_gene: TRBV27; abundance: -
CDR3aa: CASSQPGEFGGYTF; CDR3nt: TGTGCCAGCAGCCAACCAGGGGAGTTCGGGGGCTACACCTTC; d_gene: -; j_gene: TRBJ1-2; v_gene: TRBV3-1/TRBV3-2; abundance: -
CDR3aa: CASSQFPAARGSGGYTF; CDR3nt: TGTGCCAGCAGCCAATTCCCAGCAGCTAGGGGAAGTGGTGGCTACACCTTC; d_gene: -; j_gene: TRBJ1-2; v_gene: TRBV14; abundance: -
CDR3aa: CASSVGGYSYEQYF; CDR3nt: TGTGCCAGCAGCGTAGGCGGCTACTCCTACGAGCAGTACTTC; d_gene: -; j_gene: TRBJ2-7; v_gene: TRBV9; abundance: once
CDR3aa: CASRGQGPAQHF; CDR3nt: TGTGCCAGCAGAGGACAGGGCCCGGCCCAGCATTTT; d_gene: TRBD1; j_gene: TRBJ1-5; v_gene: TRBV6-5; abundance: -
CDR3aa: CASSEVRDNRKLFF; CDR3nt: TGTGCCAGCAGTGAAGTCCGGGACAATCGAAAACTGTTTTTT; d_gene: -; j_gene: TRBJ1-4; v_gene: TRBV6-1; abundance: -
CDR3aa: CASSPRGGDTEAFF; CDR3nt: TGTGCCAGCAGCCCTAGGGGGGGGGACACTGAAGCTTTCTTT; d_gene: -; j_gene: TRBJ1-1; v_gene: TRBV5-4; abundance: -